These 23 T cell receptor beta chains originate from one sample sequenced in a study of identical twins. TCRdb processed the 5' RACE reads anew with MiXCR; each CDR3 protein has one entry. The sample has 310,000 or so distinct CDR3 sequences, about 8.3% seen once. These data were also reused for a study on yellow fever vaccine responses in identical twins.

Sequenced material: memory (CD45RO+) T cells sorted from blood. Receptors were obtained from a woman between 18 and 30 years old in good health.

The rearrangement joins TRBV7-2 to TRBJ1-5; no clear D gene. The germline V gene encodes CDR1 SGHTA and CDR2 FQGNSA. The CDR3 has 15 amino acids. V lost 5 bases, J lost 2 bases, and 13 bases lay in between. The CDR3 reads CASSAGEWGNQPQHF. CDR3 coding DNA: TGTGCCAGCAGCGCGGGTGAGTGGGGCAATCAGCCCCAGCATTTT.

This clonotype has at least ten counts. The chain employs TRBV7-9 and TRBJ1-2; D is uncertain. CDR3 length: 14 amino acids. Trimming took 4 bases from V and 4 from J, leaving 13 bases between them. CDR1 is SEHNR, CDR2 FQNEAQ, per germline (reference sequence). The CDR3 DNA sequence: TGTGCCAGCAGCTCGACCCGGACGGCCTATGGCTACACCTTC. Its translation: CASSSTRTAYGYTF.

This clonotype was counted many times. V usage is TRBV7-9 and J usage is TRBJ1-5; D remains ambiguous. The CDR3 runs to 14 residues. Germline CDR1 is SEHNR and CDR2 is FQNEAQ (reference sequence). V was clipped by 1 base and J by 3 bases, with 7 bases between them. CDR3 sequence reads: CASSLGANNQPQHF. The CDR3 DNA reads as TGTGCCAGCAGCTTAGGAGCGAACAATCAGCCCCAGCATTTT.

The chain recombines TRBV3-1 with TRBJ1-2; D gene ambiguous. V shed 7 bases and J shed 0 bases, with 21 bases lying between them. The CDR3 extends over 17 amino acids. Germline assignment: CDR1 LGHDT and CDR2 YNNKEL (reference sequence). The CDR3 loop is CASTPPRGSLTNYGYTF. CDR3 DNA sequence: TGTGCCAGCACCCCCCCTCGGGGAAGTCTGACTAACTATGGCTACACCTTC.

This CDR3 reads CASSFPFTSERTDTQYF. The DNA of the CDR3 is TGTGCCAGCAGTTTCCCATTTACTAGCGAACGCACAGATACGCAGTATTTT. The genes are TRBV12-3 or TRBV12-4 and TRBJ2-3, with 7 bases aligning to TRBD2. The V segment lost 3 bases and the J segment 1 base; nucleotides outside the gene matches: 10. The CDR3 contains 17 residues.

This clonotype occurred a few times. The chain joins TRBV6-5 to TRBJ1-6; no clear D gene. The ends were cut back, 2 bases at V and 9 bases at J, with 17 bases in the middle. This CDR3 region has 16 residues. The germline CDR1 and CDR2 sequences are MNHEY and SVGAGI. CDR3 sequence reads: CASSYKTSRGGSPLHF. CDR3 sequence (DNA): TGTGCCAGCAGTTACAAAACCTCGCGGGGTGGTTCACCCCTCCACTTT.

For this clonotype: At one end, the junction sequence differs from germline, possibly due to a read error. V and J are TRBV9 and TRBJ1-6, with D unclear. The CDR3 totals 16 residues. Looked up from germline, CDR1 is SGDLS and CDR2 is YYNGEE. CDR3 sequence reads: CASSVGPLGSNSPIHF. CDR3 sequence (DNA): TGTGCCAGCAGCGTAGGCCCCCTCGGAAGTAATTCACCCATCCACTTT.

In this sample, this clonotype turned up many times. V and J are TRBV5-1 and TRBJ2-5; no firm D call. Trimming left V 3 bases short and J 5 bases short, with 8 bases between. The germline gives CDR1 SGHRS, CDR2 YFSETQ. The CDR3 has 12 amino acids. CDR3 amino acids: CASSWDSETQYF. The CDR3 DNA is TGCGCCAGCAGCTGGGATTCGGAGACCCAGTACTTC.

This clonotype was seen more than once but under ten times. The V and J genes are TRBV7-9 and TRBJ2-5; 7 nucleotides align to TRBD1. Germline-derived CDR1 and CDR2 are SEHNR and FQNEAQ (reference sequence). The CDR3 totals 16 residues. V gave up 5 bases and J gave up 1 base; unmatched junction bases: 10. CDR3 region: CASSMGRDSLQETQYF. The CDR3, as DNA: TGTGCCAGCAGCATGGGTCGGGACAGCCTCCAAGAGACCCAGTACTTC. The full variable domain, its missing parts supplied by reference TRBV7-9 and TRBJ2-5, is DTGVSQNPRHKITKRGQNVTFRCDPISEHNRLYWYRQTLGQGPEFLTYFQNEAQLEKSRLLSDRFSAERPKGSFSTLEIQRTEQGDSAMYLCASSMGRDSLQETQYFGPGTRLLVL.

This clonotype came up a few times. The rearrangement links TRBV11-2 to TRBJ2-7; the D gene is possibly TRBD2 (5 bases). Trimming took off 3 bases at V and 9 bases at J, with 15 bases between the two ends. The CDR3 covers 13 residues. CDR1 SGHAT and CDR2 FQNNGV come from the germline V gene. The CDR3 bases are TGTGCCAGCAGCTTTACAGAGGGCAAGAGGCAGTACGTC. Protein sequence: CASSFTEGKRQYV.

This chain links TRBV12-3 or TRBV12-4 with TRBJ2-5; maybe TRBD2 (5 bases). The CDR3 runs 13 residues. Trimming removed 5 bases at V and 3 bases at J, with 10 bases between. The CDR3 DNA reads TGTGCCAGCAGTGCTGGACTTAAAGAGACCCAGTACTTC. Translation gives CASSAGLKETQYF.

The chain is built from TRBV28 and TRBJ2-2; no definite D call. Looked up from germline, CDR1 is MDHEN and CDR2 is SYDVKM. The CDR3 totals 12 residues. V shed 5 bases and J shed 3 bases, with 4 bases lying between them. CDR3 bases: TGTGCCAGCAGTAAATACACCGGGGAGCTGTTTTTT. Amino acid sequence: CASSKYTGELFF.

V is TRBV10-3 and J is TRBJ1-1; D not certain. Trimming left V 4 bases short and J 0 bases short, with 12 bases between. Germline-derived CDR1 and CDR2 are ENHRY and SYGVKD. CDR3 length equals 15 residues. This CDR3 is CAISASSGVNTEAFF. CDR3 nucleotide sequence: TGTGCCATCAGTGCGAGCTCGGGAGTGAACACTGAAGCTTTCTTT.

As concerns this clonotype: A read error is likely, as this CDR3 ends without the conserved phenylalanine or tryptophan. No DNA is shown, since the ends of the CDR3 on it are uncertain; the CDR3 is the one TCRdb lists. The chain links TRBV28 to TRBJ2-3; the table's D gene call, TRBD1, was not cross checked with the DNA. With termini counted, the CDR3 has 15 amino acids. The V gene's germline CDR1 is MDHEN and CDR2 SYDVKM. The CDR3 loop reads CASSPHHPFSPFTGA.

V is TRBV5-4 and J is TRBJ2-5; 10 nucleotides align to TRBD2. V shed 2 bases, J shed 6 bases, and the junction held 7 bases outside the gene matches. Germline assignment: CDR1 SGHNT and CDR2 YYREEE (reference sequence). CDR3 size: 15 residues. CDR3 coding DNA: TGTGCCAGCAGCTTAAGCGGGGGGGATCGGAAGACCCAGTACTTC. It codes for CASSLSGGDRKTQYF. The whole variable domain, filled in from reference TRBV5-4 and TRBJ2-5, reads ETGVTQSPTHLIKTRGQQVTLRCSSQSGHNTVSWYQQALGQGPQFIFQYYREEENGRGNFPPRFSGLQFPNYSSELNVNALELDDSALYLCASSLSGGDRKTQYFGPGTRLLVL.

This clonotype was picked up a small number of times. The chain employs TRBV4-2 and TRBJ2-5; D is unresolved. This CDR3 has 15 amino acids. CDR1 and CDR2 from the germline V gene are LGHNA and YNFKEQ. The V and J ends lost 0 bases and 1 base respectively, with 9 bases between them. The CDR3 nucleotides are TGTGCCAGCAGCCAAGAGGGTGCGCCCCAAGAGACCCAGTACTTC. Translated, it gives CASSQEGAPQETQYF.

The table lists this clonotype with many counts. The chain has TRBV3-1 and TRBJ2-1; 8 bases match TRBD2. V trimming: 1 base; J trimming: 6 bases; junction bases outside the gene matches: 8. The CDR3 is made up of 16 amino acids. The germline V gene has CDR1 LGHDT and CDR2 YNNKEL (reference sequence). The CDR3 nucleotides read TGTGCCAGCAGCCAAGCACTAGCGGTTTTAGGCAATGAGCAGTTCTTC. Protein: CASSQALAVLGNEQFF.

In this sample, this clonotype turned up a few times. The chain is built from TRBV20-1 and TRBJ2-1; weak D call: TRBD1 (6 bases). The V end lost 0 bases, the J end lost 8 bases, and 17 bases lay between the germline ends. CDR1 and CDR2 from the germline V gene are DFQATT and SNEGSKA (reference sequence). The CDR3 length is 15 residues. CDR3 coding DNA: TGCAGTGCTAGAGATGGAACTAACAGGGATTATGAGCAGTTCTTC. Its protein is CSARDGTNRDYEQFF.

The chain uses TRBV2 and TRBJ1-2, with D hard to call. The CDR3 consists of 14 residues. Germline CDR1 SNHLY, CDR2 FYNNEI. Trimming removed 0 bases from V and 2 bases from J, with 7 bases in between. Here the CDR3 reads CASSEAWINYGYTF. CDR3 DNA sequence: TGTGCCAGCAGTGAAGCATGGATAAACTATGGCTACACCTTC.

J is TRBJ2-1 and V is TRBV9; 15 nucleotides align to TRBD2. V shed 3 bases and J 10 bases; nucleotides not matched to a gene: 11. Germline loops: CDR1 SGDLS, CDR2 YYNGEE. The CDR3 totals 17 residues. The CDR3 DNA reads as TGTGCCAGCAGCGCCGCCCCCATAGGACTAGCGGGAGGGGAGCAGTTCTTC. This encodes CASSAAPIGLAGGEQFF.

This clonotype was found a few times. This chain links TRBV7-3 with TRBJ2-1; D is undetermined. The ends were cut back, 0 bases at V and 1 base at J, with 7 bases in the middle. The V gene's germline CDR1 is SGHTA and CDR2 FQGTGA. The CDR3 is 15 amino acids. The CDR3 region is CASSLTGLSYNEQFF. The CDR3 nucleotides read TGTGCCAGCAGCTTAACAGGGTTGTCCTACAATGAGCAGTTCTTC.

This chain connects TRBV29-1 to TRBJ1-1, with 7 bases lining up with TRBD1. The CDR3 length is 16 residues. Germline-derived CDR1 and CDR2 are SQVTM and ANQGSEA. The J segment lost 2 bases and the V segment lost 6 bases, leaving 15 bases of the junction unmatched. The CDR3 loop reads CSVLSRATGPNTEAFF. Here the CDR3 DNA reads TGCAGCGTACTCAGTCGTGCGACAGGGCCTAACACTGAAGCTTTCTTT.

This clonotype has only a few counts. J is TRBJ2-3 and V is TRBV7-8; D is possibly TRBD2 (6 bases). The CDR3 is 15 residues long. CDR1 and CDR2 (germline): SGHVS, FQNEAQ. Deletions cut 5 bases from V and 2 bases from J, with 14 bases between. DNA of the CDR3: TGTGCCAGCAGCCGAGTTACGGGGGACACAGATACGCAGTATTTT. Translation: CASSRVTGDTDTQYF. Combining the CDR3 with reference TRBV7-8 and TRBJ2-3 gives the whole variable domain GAGVSQSPRYKVAKRGQDVALRCDPISGHVSLFWYQQALGQGPEFLTYFQNEAQLDKSGLPSDRFFAERPEGSVSTLKIQRTQQEDSAVYLCASSRVTGDTDTQYFGPGTRLTVL.